The 31 T cell receptor beta chains listed next were all sequenced from one sample in a study of response to subunit inactivated influenza vaccine. Each CDR3 protein gets one entry after TCRdb re-called the RT-PCR reads with MiXCR. The sample lists 700,000 to 800,000 distinct CDR3 sequences, around a sixth occurring once. The sample consisted of PBMCs from blood, taken around 5 days after vaccination. The source is a man aged 45-65 years who received an inactivated influenza vaccine.

The chain recombines TRBV7-2 with TRBJ2-5, with D possibly being TRBD2 (6 bases). The V end was cut by 0 bases, the J end by 4 bases, with 15 bases between. The CDR3 is made up of 16 amino acids. Germline loops: CDR1 SGHTA, CDR2 FQGNSA. CDR3 bases: TGTGCCAGCAGCTTAGCGGTCTTGGAGGGGCGAGAGACCCAGTACTTC. Encoded protein: CASSLAVLEGRETQYF.

This clonotype was detected only a few times. The rearrangement uses TRBV29-1 and TRBJ2-1; D not certain. The ends were cut back, 2 bases at V and 12 bases at J, with 8 bases in the middle. Germline V gene data show CDR1 as SQVTM and CDR2 as ANQGSEA. The CDR3 covers 10 residues. The DNA of the CDR3 is TGCAGCGTTGAACAGGCTGTGCAGTTCTTC. Encoded protein: CSVEQAVQFF.

This chain connects TRBV29-1 to TRBJ2-1, with D possibly TRBD1 on 6 matching bases. Per the germline V gene, CDR1 is SQVTM and CDR2 is ANQGSEA. The CDR3 is made up of 11 amino acids. The CDR3 region has the DNA TGCGTAGGACAGCGATACAATGAGCAGTTCTTC. Translated, it gives CVGQRYNEQFF.

This clonotype came up many times. The chain has TRBV10-3 and TRBJ2-6, with unresolved D. Germline CDR1 reads ENHRY; CDR2 reads SYGVKD. Trimming pared 3 bases from V and 0 bases from J, leaving 6 bases between. This CDR3 is built from 15 residues. The CDR3 loop is CAISDPLSGANVLTF. The CDR3 DNA follows: TGTGCCATCAGTGACCCCCTCTCTGGGGCCAACGTCCTGACTTTC.

This chain uses TRBV12-3 or TRBV12-4 with TRBJ2-6, with D perhaps TRBD1 (5 bases). CDR3 length: 16 amino acids. Trimming removed 2 bases at V and 4 bases at J, with 12 bases between. CDR3 residues: CASSLWGSSGANVLTF. In DNA form, the CDR3 reads TGTGCCAGCAGTTTATGGGGCAGCTCCGGGGCCAACGTCCTGACTTTC.

The J gene is TRBJ2-3, the V gene TRBV6-1; 10 nucleotides align to TRBD2. V lost 7 bases, J lost 7 bases, and 8 bases stayed unmatched. Germline lookup yields CDR1 MNHNS and CDR2 SASEGT. This CDR3 region has 14 residues. CDR3 protein: CASKFTSGTNTQYF. For the CDR3, the DNA is TGTGCCAGCAAATTCACTAGCGGGACCAATACGCAGTATTTT.

The chain joins TRBV4-3 to TRBJ2-3; TRBD2 aligns across 10 bases. The CDR3 length is 17 residues. The germline gives CDR1 LGHNA, CDR2 YSLEER. The V and J ends lost 4 bases and 0 bases, in that order; junction bases with no gene match: 7. The CDR3: CASSRVAGGTSTDTQYF. The CDR3 DNA reads TGCGCCAGCAGCCGGGTAGCGGGAGGAACTAGCACAGATACGCAGTATTTT.

The table lists this clonotype with many counts. The chain employs TRBV7-9 and TRBJ2-1; D gene uncertain. The CDR3 totals 12 residues. Germline V gene sequence: CDR1 SEHNR, CDR2 FQNEAQ (reference sequence). Trimming pared 1 base from V and 6 bases from J, leaving 4 bases between. The CDR3 region is CASSLGFNEQFF. DNA of the CDR3: TGTGCCAGCAGCTTAGGTTTCAATGAGCAGTTCTTC.

This chain links TRBV30 with TRBJ2-1; D is perhaps TRBD1 (5 bases). CDR3 length: 15 amino acids. V was shortened by 1 base and J by 6 bases, with 16 bases between the two germline ends. CDR1 is GTSNPN and CDR2 is SVGIG in the germline V gene (reference sequence). Written as DNA, the CDR3 is TGTGCCTGGAGTGCCTTTTGGGGAAGGGGCAATGAGCAGTTCTTC. Its protein product is CAWSAFWGRGNEQFF.

This clonotype turned up a few times. The chain couples TRBV7-9 to TRBJ2-1; D not certain. The CDR3 contains 13 residues. The germline V gene has CDR1 SEHNR and CDR2 FQNEAQ (reference sequence). The V and J ends lost 6 bases and 6 bases respectively, with 12 bases between them. The CDR3 region has the DNA TGTGCCAGCAGACAAGATACGGCCAATGAGCAGTTCTTC. Its translation is CASRQDTANEQFF.

The sample holds a few counts of this clonotype. The rearrangement uses TRBV11-2 and TRBJ2-1; D is uncertain. The V gene lost 0 bases and the J gene lost 8 bases, with 17 bases spanning the gap. This CDR3 has 16 amino acids. CDR1 is SGHAT, CDR2 FQNNGV, per germline. The CDR3 spells CASSLDSGSPGDEQFF. CDR3 bases: TGTGCCAGCAGCTTAGATTCCGGCAGCCCCGGAGATGAGCAGTTCTTC. The full variable domain, completed using reference TRBV11-2 and TRBJ2-1, is EAGVAQSPRYKIIEKRQSVAFWCNPISGHATLYWYQQILGQGPKLLIQFQNNGVVDDSQLPKDRFSAERLKGVDSTLKIQPAKLEDSAVYLCASSLDSGSPGDEQFFGPGTRLTVL.

This clonotype was seen many times. The chain carries TRBV11-2 and TRBJ2-3; 7 nucleotides match TRBD2. Germline lookup yields CDR1 SGHAT and CDR2 FQNNGV. The V gene end was trimmed by 5 bases and the J gene end by 0 bases; junction bases not matched to a gene: 14. The CDR3 spans 18 residues. DNA for the CDR3: TGTGCCAGCAGCCTTAACCCCCCTAGCGGACTGAGCACAGATACGCAGTATTTT. Protein product: CASSLNPPSGLSTDTQYF. Looking up the rest from reference TRBV11-2 and TRBJ2-3 gives the full variable domain: EAGVAQSPRYKIIEKRQSVAFWCNPISGHATLYWYQQILGQGPKLLIQFQNNGVVDDSQLPKDRFSAERLKGVDSTLKIQPAKLEDSAVYLCASSLNPPSGLSTDTQYFGPGTRLTVL.

This chain connects TRBV7-9 to TRBJ1-4, with D perhaps matching TRBD1 (5 bases). The germline gives CDR1 SEHNR, CDR2 FQNEAQ (reference sequence). The V end lost 6 bases, the J end lost 7 bases, and 18 bases lay between the germline ends. The CDR3 is 15 amino acids. CDR3 in amino acids: CASSPLQGIGEKLFF. For the CDR3, the DNA is TGTGCCAGCAGTCCACTCCAGGGTATTGGTGAAAAACTGTTTTTT.

The V gene is TRBV11-1, the J gene TRBJ2-3; 12 nucleotides match TRBD2. Germline V gene lookup returns CDR1 SGHAT and CDR2 FQDESV (reference sequence). The CDR3 totals 19 residues. Trimming cost V 4 bases and J 4 bases; bases outside gene matches: 15. CDR3 sequence (DNA): TGTGCCAGCAGCTCGACTAGGACTAGCGGGGCCACCATTGCAGATACGCAGTATTTT. It translates to CASSSTRTSGATIADTQYF.

The chain combines TRBV12-3 or TRBV12-4 with TRBJ1-1; TRBD1 is a possible D gene (5 bases). Deletions cut 6 bases from V and 5 bases from J, with 19 bases between. The CDR3 extends over 15 amino acids. The CDR3 protein is CASRSGQGGVTEAFF. The CDR3 DNA follows: TGTGCCAGCAGATCGGGGCAGGGAGGGGTGACTGAAGCTTTCTTT.

This clonotype showed up many times. The chain is built from TRBV29-1 and TRBJ2-3; D is undetermined. Germline values: CDR1 SQVTM, CDR2 ANQGSEA. The CDR3 spans 13 residues. V gave up 4 bases and J gave up 2 bases, with 10 bases separating them. For the CDR3, the DNA is TGCAGCGTTGCGGTGGGTTTCACAGATACGCAGTATTTT. As protein: CSVAVGFTDTQYF.

This clonotype has at least ten counts. The J gene is TRBJ2-1, the V gene TRBV7-9, with D possibly TRBD1 on 6 matching bases. V was pared by 5 bases and J by 12 bases, with 17 bases between. There are 13 residues in the CDR3. CDR1 and CDR2 from the germline V gene are SEHNR and FQNEAQ (reference sequence). The CDR3 DNA sequence: TGTGCCAGCAGCCAGGACAGCCGCACGGGGCAGTTCTTC. Its protein is CASSQDSRTGQFF.

Here the CDR3 DNA reads TGTGCCAGCAGGACAAGAGCACCAGATACGCAGTATTTT. It specifies CASRTRAPDTQYF. The chain joins TRBV18 to TRBJ2-3, with D possibly matching TRBD1 (5 bases). CDR1 is KGHSH, CDR2 LQKENI, per germline. The V and J ends lost 8 bases and 4 bases respectively, with 13 bases between them. The CDR3 runs to 13 residues.

The gene calls are TRBV10-3 and TRBJ1-5; D is uncertain. Germline CDR1 is ENHRY and CDR2 is SYGVKD. Trimming removed 6 bases at V and 0 bases at J, with 12 bases between. CDR3 length: 15 residues. The CDR3 DNA is TGTGCCATCAGAGATAACAGCAATAGCAATCAGCCCCAGCATTTT. It codes for CAIRDNSNSNQPQHF.

The gene calls are TRBV7-2 and TRBJ2-5; the match to TRBD1 covers 11 bases. CDR3 length equals 15 residues. V trimming: 4 bases; J trimming: 5 bases; junction bases outside the gene matches: 6. From germline, CDR1 is SGHTA and CDR2 FQGNSA. The CDR3 DNA is TGTGCCAGCAGCTACAGGACAGGGGGCGTGGAGACCCAGTACTTC. It codes for CASSYRTGGVETQYF.

This clonotype was detected many times. V is TRBV12-3 or TRBV12-4 and J is TRBJ1-2, with TRBD1 identical over 7 bases. The CDR3 has 15 residues. The ends lost 1 base at V and 6 bases at J; junction bases unmatched: 8. The CDR3 region is CASSLGRGTIDGYTF. Here the CDR3 DNA reads TGTGCCAGCAGTTTAGGCAGGGGGACGATTGATGGCTACACCTTC.

The CDR3 DNA reads TGTGCCAGCAGTTTTTGGGGGGCCATTGGCGGGGAGCTGTTTTTT. It codes for CASSFWGAIGGELFF. V gene TRBV12-3 or TRBV12-4 combines with J gene TRBJ2-2; D may be TRBD1 or TRBD2 (6 bases each). V was clipped by 3 bases and J by 7 bases, with 15 bases between them. The CDR3 totals 15 residues.

The chain couples TRBV25-1 to TRBJ2-7; 7 nucleotides line up with TRBD1. Per germline, CDR1 MGHDK and CDR2 SYGVNS. Losses at the gene ends were 4 bases for V and 4 bases for J; bases not matched to a gene: 7. This CDR3 region has 14 residues. The CDR3: CASSADRVPYEQYF. The CDR3 nucleotides read TGTGCCAGCAGTGCAGACAGGGTTCCATACGAGCAGTACTTC.

This clonotype has at least ten counts. The chain combines TRBV9 with TRBJ1-2; 12 bases line up with TRBD1. V was clipped by 4 bases and J by 8 bases; unmatched bases: 15. The CDR3 loop spans 17 amino acids. Germline CDR1 and CDR2: SGDLS and YYNGEE. CDR3 coding DNA: TGTGCCAGCAGCACCTCCGGGACAGGGGGCGTAGGGTTCGGCTACACCTTC. Encoded protein: CASSTSGTGGVGFGYTF.

This clonotype was seen only a few times. The V call is TRBV29-1, the J call TRBJ2-2; D may correspond to TRBD1 or TRBD2 (5 bases each). The CDR3 consists of 14 residues. V was shortened by 6 bases and J by 3 bases, with 14 bases between the two germline ends. Germline CDR1 is SQVTM and CDR2 is ANQGSEA. CDR3 DNA sequence: TGCAGCGTGGGAAAGGGACCGGACACCGGGGAGCTGTTTTTT. This codes for CSVGKGPDTGELFF.

The table lists this clonotype with a few counts. V and J are TRBV29-1 and TRBJ1-2, with D possibly TRBD1 on 5 matching bases. Germline-derived CDR1 and CDR2 are SQVTM and ANQGSEA. V lost 5 bases to trimming and J lost 7 bases, with 14 bases between them. CDR3 size: 12 residues. The DNA of the CDR3 is TGCAGCGTTCTACAGGCCCTCGGTGGCTACACCTTC. As protein: CSVLQALGGYTF.

The rearrangement joins TRBV7-2 to TRBJ1-1; weak D call: TRBD1 (5 bases). Looked up from germline, CDR1 is SGHTA and CDR2 is FQGNSA. V lost 4 bases and J 4 bases, leaving 19 bases between the germline ends. The CDR3 loop spans 16 amino acids. Here the CDR3 reads CASSSSFGRVGTEAFF. In DNA, the CDR3 is TGTGCCAGCAGCTCCTCCTTTGGCAGGGTCGGCACTGAAGCTTTCTTT.

The chain combines TRBV12-3 or TRBV12-4 with TRBJ2-7; 10 positions match TRBD1. The CDR3 spans 14 residues. V dropped 6 bases and J dropped 6; count of bases not matched to a gene: 8. The CDR3 region is CASSIRDRGAEQYF. DNA for the CDR3: TGTGCCAGCAGCATCCGGGACAGGGGAGCCGAGCAGTACTTC.

The rearrangement joins TRBV24-1 to TRBJ2-7; TRBD1 agrees at 8 bases. CDR1 KGHDR and CDR2 SFDVKD come from the germline V gene. The CDR3 consists of 14 residues. V gave up 3 bases and J gave up 5 bases; unmatched junction bases: 5. CDR3 protein: CATSDRTGLNEQYF. Here the CDR3 DNA reads TGTGCCACCAGTGATCGGACAGGGCTCAACGAGCAGTACTTC.

The chain joins TRBV7-9 to TRBJ1-1; D is ambiguous. Germline assignment: CDR1 SEHNR and CDR2 FQNEAQ (reference sequence). The V end lost 3 bases, the J end lost 6 bases, and 17 bases lay between the germline ends. The CDR3 totals 15 residues. The CDR3 DNA is TGTGCCAGCAGCTTTGGGAGGGAGGGAAGGTCTGAAGCTTTCTTT. It codes for CASSFGREGRSEAFF. The variable domain in full, with the rest retrieved from reference TRBV7-9 and TRBJ1-1, is DTGVSQNPRHKITKRGQNVTFRCDPISEHNRLYWYRQTLGQGPEFLTYFQNEAQLEKSRLLSDRFSAERPKGSFSTLEIQRTEQGDSAMYLCASSFGREGRSEAFFGQGTRLTVV.

The chain employs TRBV20-1 and TRBJ2-3; TRBD2 matches 9 bases. With 2 bases clipped from V and 7 bases from J, the junction kept 16 bases outside the gene matches. CDR1 DFQATT and CDR2 SNEGSKA come from the germline V gene (reference sequence). The CDR3 has 17 amino acids. The CDR3 reads CSARIAGGTTALHTQYF. CDR3 DNA: TGCAGTGCTAGAATCGCGGGAGGGACAACGGCCCTACATACGCAGTATTTT.